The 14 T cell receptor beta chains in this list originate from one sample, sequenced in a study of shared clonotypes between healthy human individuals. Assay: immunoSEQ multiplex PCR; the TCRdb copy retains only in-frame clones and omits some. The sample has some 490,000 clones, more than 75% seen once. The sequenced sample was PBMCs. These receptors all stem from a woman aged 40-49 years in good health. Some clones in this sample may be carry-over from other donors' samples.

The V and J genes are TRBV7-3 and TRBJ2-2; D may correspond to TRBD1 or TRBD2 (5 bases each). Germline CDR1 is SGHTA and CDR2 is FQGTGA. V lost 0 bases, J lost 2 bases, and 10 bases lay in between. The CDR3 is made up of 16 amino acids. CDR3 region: CASSLTVGGNTGELFF. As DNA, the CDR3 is TGTGCCAGCAGCTTAACGGTTGGGGGAAACACCGGGGAGCTGTTTTTT.

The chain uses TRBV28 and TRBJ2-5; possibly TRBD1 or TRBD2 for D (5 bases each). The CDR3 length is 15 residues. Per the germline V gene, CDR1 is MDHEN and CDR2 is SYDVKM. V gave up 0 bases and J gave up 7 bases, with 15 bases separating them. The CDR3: CASSLWVGAEGTQYF. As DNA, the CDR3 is TGTGCCAGCAGTTTATGGGTAGGGGCCGAGGGGACCCAGTACTTC.

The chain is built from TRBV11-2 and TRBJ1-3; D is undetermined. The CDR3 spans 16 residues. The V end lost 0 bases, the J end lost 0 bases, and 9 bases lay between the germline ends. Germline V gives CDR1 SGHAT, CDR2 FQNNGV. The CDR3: CASSLDQSNSGNTIYF. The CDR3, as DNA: TGTGCCAGCAGCTTAGATCAGTCCAACTCTGGAAACACCATATATTTT.

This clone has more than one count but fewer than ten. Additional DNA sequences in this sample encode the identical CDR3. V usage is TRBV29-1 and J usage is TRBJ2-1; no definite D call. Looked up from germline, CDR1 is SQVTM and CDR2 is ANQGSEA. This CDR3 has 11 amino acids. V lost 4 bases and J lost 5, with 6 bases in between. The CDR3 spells CSVGRDNEQFF. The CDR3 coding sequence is TGCAGCGTTGGCCGGGACAATGAGCAGTTCTTC.

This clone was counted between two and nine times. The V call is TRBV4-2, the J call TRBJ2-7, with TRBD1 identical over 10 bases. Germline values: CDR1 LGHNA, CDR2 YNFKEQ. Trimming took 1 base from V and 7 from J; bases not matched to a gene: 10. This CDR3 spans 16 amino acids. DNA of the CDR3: TGTGCCAGCAGCCAAGGGGGGGACAGGGGAAATCTGGAGCAGTACTTC. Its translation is CASSQGGDRGNLEQYF.

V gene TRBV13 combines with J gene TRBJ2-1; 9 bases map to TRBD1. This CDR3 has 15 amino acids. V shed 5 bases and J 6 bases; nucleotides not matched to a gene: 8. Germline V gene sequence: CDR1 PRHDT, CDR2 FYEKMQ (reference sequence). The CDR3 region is CASSHRDRVANEQFF. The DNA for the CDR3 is TGTGCCAGCAGCCACCGGGACAGGGTGGCCAATGAGCAGTTCTTC.

CDR3 loop: CAIRGGLQGDTEAFF. In DNA form, the CDR3 reads TGTGCCATCAGGGGTGGGCTACAGGGGGACACTGAAGCTTTCTTT. The V call is TRBV10-3, the J call TRBJ1-1, with TRBD1 identical over 8 bases. V was clipped by 6 bases and J by 3 bases; unmatched bases: 9. CDR3 length: 15 residues. Per germline, CDR1 ENHRY and CDR2 SYGVKD.

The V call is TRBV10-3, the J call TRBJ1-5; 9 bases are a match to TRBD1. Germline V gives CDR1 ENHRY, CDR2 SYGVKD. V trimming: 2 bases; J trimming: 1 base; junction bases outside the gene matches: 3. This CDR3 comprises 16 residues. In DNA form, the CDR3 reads TGTGCCATCAGTGAGGGACAGGGGTCGAGCAATCAGCCCCAGCATTTT. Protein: CAISEGQGSSNQPQHF.

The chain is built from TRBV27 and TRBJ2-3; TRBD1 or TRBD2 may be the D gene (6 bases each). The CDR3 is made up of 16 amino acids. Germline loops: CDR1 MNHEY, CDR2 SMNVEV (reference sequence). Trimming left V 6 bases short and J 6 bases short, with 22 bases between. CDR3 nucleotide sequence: TGTGCCAGCAGACCCTCCGGGAGCCCGAGGGGGGATACGCAGTATTTT. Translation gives CASRPSGSPRGDTQYF.

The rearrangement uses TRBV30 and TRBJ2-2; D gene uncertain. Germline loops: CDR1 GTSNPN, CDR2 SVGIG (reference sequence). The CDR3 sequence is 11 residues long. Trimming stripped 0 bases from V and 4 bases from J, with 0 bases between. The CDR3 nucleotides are TGTGCCTGGAGTGTCACCGGGGAGCTGTTTTTT. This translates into CAWSVTGELFF.

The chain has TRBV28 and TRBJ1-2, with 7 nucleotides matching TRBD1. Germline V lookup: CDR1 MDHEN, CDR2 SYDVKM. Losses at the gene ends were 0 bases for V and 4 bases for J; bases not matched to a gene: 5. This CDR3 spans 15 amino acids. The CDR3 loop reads CASSLWGGQLYGYTF. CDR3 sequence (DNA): TGTGCCAGCAGTTTATGGGGGGGACAGCTCTATGGCTACACCTTC.

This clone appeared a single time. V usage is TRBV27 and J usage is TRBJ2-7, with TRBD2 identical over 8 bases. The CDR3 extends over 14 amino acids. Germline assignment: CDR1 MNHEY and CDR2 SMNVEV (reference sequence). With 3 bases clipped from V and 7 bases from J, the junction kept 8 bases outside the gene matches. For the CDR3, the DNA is TGTGCCAGCAGTTTCCTCGGACTAGCTGGGGAGCAGTACTTC. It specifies CASSFLGLAGEQYF.

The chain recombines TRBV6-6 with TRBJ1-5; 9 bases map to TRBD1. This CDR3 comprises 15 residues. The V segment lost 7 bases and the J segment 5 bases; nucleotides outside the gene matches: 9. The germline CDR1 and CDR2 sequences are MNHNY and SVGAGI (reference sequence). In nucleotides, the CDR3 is TGTGCCAGCAACCGGGACAGGGCAGTCTATCAGCCCCAGCATTTT. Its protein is CASNRDRAVYQPQHF.

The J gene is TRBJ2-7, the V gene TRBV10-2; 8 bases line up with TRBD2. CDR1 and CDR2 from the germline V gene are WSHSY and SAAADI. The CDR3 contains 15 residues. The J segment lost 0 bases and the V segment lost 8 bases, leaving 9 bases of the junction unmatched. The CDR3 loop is CASLEKRGLSYEQYF. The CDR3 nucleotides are TGCGCCAGCTTGGAAAAGCGGGGGCTCTCCTACGAGCAGTACTTC.